Sequencing of this T cell receptor (beta chain) was carried out in a study of vaccination effects on CD4 cells after COVID-19. On this clone: Its specificity is unknown.

Measured with immunoSEQ multiplex PCR; TCRdb has only the in-frame clones, and not every one. The sample includes about 50,000 clones, 74% of them seen just once. Using viral peptide pools, the ViraFEST assay grew out antigen-specific CD4+ T cells prior to sequencing. Subsequent to less than 13 days of culture, CD4+ T cells were isolated. Subjects were given two BNT162b2 or mRNA-1273 vaccine doses. The culture medium for 2 million or so PBMC per well included about 10 IU/ml IL-2 and around 9.9 ug/ml peptides. CDR3 length equals 12 residues. CDR1 and CDR2 (germline): SQVTM, ANQGSEA. The germline V and J ends were trimmed by 4 bases and 4 bases, with 10 bases remaining between them. Study results and caveats: Recruitment yielded few convalescent patients, and the study had no early post-infection timepoints. The study found marked clonal contraction of infection- and vaccine-induced clones late after vaccination.

The TCR sequence derives from a human donor who received a COVID-19 vaccine. The chain has TRBV29-1 and TRBJ1-2, with D possibly being TRBD1 (6 bases). Sequenced material: CD4+ T cells from PBMCs cultured with HCoV-OC43 spike peptides, taken after COVID-19 vaccination. Described subset: HCoV-OC43 spike overlapping peptide pool stimulation. This CDR3 is CSVGDMSYGYTF. CDR3 DNA: TGCAGCGTTGGGGACATGTCCTATGGCTACACCTTC.